The 22 T cell receptor beta chains presented below share a single source sample, sequenced in a study of CD8+ T cells in alopecia areata. Sequencing used cDNA as its template, made by extracting RNA and reverse transcribing it. Clones were read by immunoSEQ multiplex PCR, and TCRdb kept only the in-frame ones, dropping some. The sample records under 110,000 clones, 50% to 60% being singletons. Regarding treatment: oral pan-JAK inhibitor, 5-10 mg twice daily. The input for sequencing was CD8+ T cells sorted from blood, taken at week 56, from a patient treated with tofacitinib. The source is a human donor with alopecia areata.

The chain carries TRBV27 and TRBJ2-7; D unclear. V was cut by 2 bases and J by 0 bases, with 8 bases left in between. Germline CDR1 MNHEY, CDR2 SMNVEV (reference sequence). The CDR3 is made up of 14 amino acids. In nucleotides, the CDR3 is TGTGCCAGCAGTTTACAAGAAAGCTCCTACGAGCAGTACTTC. Translating it yields CASSLQESSYEQYF.

The chain uses TRBV9 and TRBJ2-3; D is undetermined. The CDR3 is made up of 14 amino acids. Germline V gene lookup returns CDR1 SGDLS and CDR2 YYNGEE. Trimming took off 4 bases at V and 1 base at J, with 10 bases between the two ends. The CDR3 DNA reads as TGTGCCAGCAGCCCCCCCTTGGGCACAGATACGCAGTATTTT. It translates to CASSPPLGTDTQYF.

The rearrangement joins TRBV13 to TRBJ1-5; D is perhaps TRBD1 (6 bases). V was clipped by 8 bases and J by 0 bases, with 11 bases between them. The CDR3 is made up of 14 amino acids. Per the germline V gene, CDR1 is PRHDT and CDR2 is FYEKMQ (reference sequence). CDR3 in DNA: TGTGCCAGCCGAATACAGGGTAGCAATCAGCCCCAGCATTTT. Translated: CASRIQGSNQPQHF.

Concerning this clone itself: The germline gene is not matched at one end of the junction; a read error may be the cause. The gene calls are TRBV15 and TRBJ2-1, with D perhaps being TRBD1 or TRBD2 (6 bases each). CDR1 is LNHNV and CDR2 is YYDKDF in the germline V gene (reference sequence). This CDR3 has 13 residues. CDR3 loop: CATSRDFRGGSIF. CDR3 bases: TGTGCCACCAGCAGAGATTTTCGAGGGGGGTCCATCTTC. Using reference TRBV15 and TRBJ2-1 for the parts outside the CDR3, the full variable domain is DAMVIQNPRYQVTQFGKPVTLSCSQTLNHNVMYWYQQKSSQAPKLLFHYYDKDFNNEADTPDNFQSRRPNTSFCFLDIRSPGLGDTAMYLCATSRDFRGGSIFGPGTRLTVL.

The chain has TRBV2 and TRBJ2-1; 8 nucleotides align to TRBD2. CDR1 is SNHLY, CDR2 FYNNEI, per germline. The CDR3 is 17 residues long. J was trimmed by 0 bases and V by 5 bases; bases with no gene match: 9. The CDR3 DNA reads as TGTGCCAGCAGTTATAGCGGGGAGATTAGCTCCTACAATGAGCAGTTCTTC. Amino acids: CASSYSGEISSYNEQFF.

This clone was observed a handful of times. CDR3 region: CASSLALREQYF. The CDR3 DNA follows: TGTGCCAGCAGCCTCGCCCTTCGAGAGCAGTACTTC. The chain combines TRBV14 with TRBJ2-7, with D uncertain. The CDR3 runs 12 residues. V was cut by 4 bases and J by 7 bases, with 11 bases left in between. The germline V gene encodes CDR1 SGHDN and CDR2 FVKESK.

The V call is TRBV13, the J call TRBJ1-1; 9 bases are a match to TRBD1. The ends lost 3 bases at V and 2 bases at J; junction bases unmatched: 4. Germline-derived CDR1 and CDR2 are PRHDT and FYEKMQ (reference sequence). This CDR3 region has 15 residues. CDR3 in DNA: TGTGCCAGCAGCTTCGCGGGACAGGGCAACACTGAAGCTTTCTTT. It yields the protein CASSFAGQGNTEAFF.

In this sample, this clone turned up once. The chain has TRBV28 and TRBJ1-1; tentative D call: TRBD1 (5 bases). Germline V gene lookup returns CDR1 MDHEN and CDR2 SYDVKM. Deletions cut 3 bases from V and 1 base from J, with 12 bases between. The CDR3 totals 15 residues. The CDR3 DNA reads as TGTGCCAGCAGTTTGAGTGGTACAGGGAACACTGAAGCTTTCTTT. It encodes CASSLSGTGNTEAFF.

The V gene is TRBV6-5, the J gene TRBJ2-2; weak D call: TRBD1 (6 bases). This CDR3 region has 15 residues. Germline CDR1 MNHEY, CDR2 SVGAGI. With 8 bases removed from V and 1 base from J, the gap between germline ends came to 14 bases. The CDR3 sequence is CASPRGRGNTGELFF. In nucleotides, the CDR3 is TGTGCCAGCCCCCGGGGCAGGGGGAACACCGGGGAGCTGTTTTTT.

The chain recombines TRBV18 with TRBJ2-5; no reliable D call. Trimming left V 3 bases short and J 1 base short, with 18 bases between. The germline V gene encodes CDR1 KGHSH and CDR2 LQKENI. The CDR3 is 17 residues long. CDR3 residues: CASSPALITPFQETQYF. Here the CDR3 DNA reads TGTGCCAGCTCACCCGCGCTAATTACACCTTTCCAAGAGACCCAGTACTTC.

This clone was observed a handful of times. The V call is TRBV5-1, the J call TRBJ2-1; 11 nucleotides agree with TRBD1. The J segment lost 7 bases and the V segment lost 6 bases, leaving 6 bases of the junction unmatched. The CDR3 length is 14 residues. CDR1 is SGHRS, CDR2 YFSETQ, per germline. The CDR3 DNA reads TGCGCCAGCACCGGACAGGGGGCACGAAATGAGCAGTTCTTC. Its protein is CASTGQGARNEQFF. Using reference TRBV5-1 and TRBJ2-1 for the parts outside the CDR3, the full variable domain is KAGVTQTPRYLIKTRGQQVTLSCSPISGHRSVSWYQQTPGQGLQFLFEYFSETQRNKGNFPGRFSGRQFSNSRSEMNVSTLELGDSALYLCASTGQGARNEQFFGPGTRLTVL.

The genes are TRBV4-1 and TRBJ2-3; D is uncertain. Per the germline V gene, CDR1 is MGHRA and CDR2 is YSYEKL. The CDR3 is 13 amino acids. The germline V and J ends were trimmed by 2 bases and 3 bases, with 6 bases remaining between them. CDR3 in amino acids: CASSQPLTDTQYF. CDR3 in DNA: TGCGCCAGCAGCCAACCCTTAACAGATACGCAGTATTTT.

In DNA, the CDR3 is TGTGCCAGCAGCTTAGACACAGGAGAGCAGTTCTTC. This codes for CASSLDTGEQFF. The chain carries TRBV11-1 and TRBJ2-1, with a tentative D call TRBD1 (5 bases). The length of the CDR3 is 12 residues. Deletions cut 1 base from V and 10 bases from J, with 8 bases between. From germline, CDR1 is SGHAT and CDR2 FQDESV (reference sequence).

The CDR3 is CASSPSYEQYF. As DNA, the CDR3 is TGTGCCAGCAGCCCCTCCTACGAGCAGTACTTC. The chain combines TRBV11-2 with TRBJ2-7, with no clear D. Between the trimmed V and J ends, which lost 5 bases and 0 bases, there was a span of 2 bases. The CDR3 spans 11 residues. Per germline, CDR1 SGHAT and CDR2 FQNNGV.

J is TRBJ2-1 and V is TRBV29-1; 8 bases match TRBD2. V lost 4 bases, J lost 8 bases, and 13 bases stayed unmatched. Germline assignment: CDR1 SQVTM and CDR2 ANQGSEA. The CDR3 has 15 residues. The CDR3 region is CSVASGGTFTDEQFF. In DNA form, the CDR3 reads TGCAGCGTTGCCAGCGGGGGAACCTTTACCGATGAGCAGTTCTTC.

The chain couples TRBV29-1 to TRBJ2-1; tentative D call: TRBD2 (6 bases). Trimming pared 2 bases from V and 12 bases from J, leaving 14 bases between. CDR3 length equals 12 residues. Germline CDR1 is SQVTM and CDR2 is ANQGSEA. The CDR3, as DNA: TGCAGCGTTGAACTTGGAGGGAAAGGGCAGTTCTTC. Translating it yields CSVELGGKGQFF.

The chain is built from TRBV13 and TRBJ1-2; D is uncertain. Trimming removed 0 bases at V and 1 base at J, with 12 bases between. The germline V gene has CDR1 PRHDT and CDR2 FYEKMQ (reference sequence). This CDR3 region has 16 residues. CDR3 coding DNA: TGTGCCAGCAGCTTAGGCCGAGGAGGGTATAACTATGGCTACACCTTC. Translation: CASSLGRGGYNYGYTF. The full variable domain, rest sourced from reference TRBV13 and TRBJ1-2, is AAGVIQSPRHLIKEKRETATLKCYPIPRHDTVYWYQQGPGQDPQFLISFYEKMQSDKGSIPDRFSAQQFSDYHSELNMSSLELGDSALYFCASSLGRGGYNYGYTFGSGTRLTVV.

This clone has only a few counts. V is TRBV5-1 and J is TRBJ2-4, with TRBD1 as a possible D gene (6 bases). The germline CDR1 and CDR2 sequences are SGHRS and YFSETQ. The length of the CDR3 is 20 residues. Trimming took off 0 bases at V and 0 bases at J, with 22 bases between the two ends. The chain's CDR3 is CASSLAFETGTRLAKNIQYF. CDR3 coding DNA: TGCGCCAGCAGCTTGGCGTTCGAAACCGGGACACGACTAGCCAAAAACATTCAGTACTTC. Combining the CDR3 with reference TRBV5-1 and TRBJ2-4 gives the whole variable domain KAGVTQTPRYLIKTRGQQVTLSCSPISGHRSVSWYQQTPGQGLQFLFEYFSETQRNKGNFPGRFSGRQFSNSRSEMNVSTLELGDSALYLCASSLAFETGTRLAKNIQYFGAGTRLSVL.

The chain links TRBV25-1 to TRBJ2-7; D is perhaps TRBD2 (5 bases). The CDR3 runs to 14 residues. The V and J ends lost 6 bases and 3 bases respectively, with 15 bases between them. Germline V gene data show CDR1 as MGHDK and CDR2 as SYGVNS. The DNA for the CDR3 is TGTGCCAGCAGCCCGGAGGAGTGGTACTACGAGCAGTACTTC. This sequence encodes CASSPEEWYYEQYF.

CDR3 bases: TGTGCCAGCAGCTTAACCACCGGCAGGAGAGGAGTATTGCCCCAGTACTTC. Amino acids: CASSLTTGRRGVLPQYF. V usage is TRBV7-9 and J usage is TRBJ2-5; D remains ambiguous. V shed 2 bases and J shed 9 bases, with 25 bases lying between them. Germline V gene data show CDR1 as SEHNR and CDR2 as FQNEAQ (reference sequence). The CDR3 runs to 17 residues.

The CDR3 loop reads CASRGVYNSPLHF. CDR3 DNA: TGCGCCAGCAGGGGGGTTTATAATTCACCCCTCCACTTT. This chain joins TRBV4-1 and TRBJ1-6; D is possibly TRBD1 (5 bases). The length of the CDR3 is 13 residues. Per the germline V gene, CDR1 is MGHRA and CDR2 is YSYEKL. The V gene lost 6 bases and the J gene lost 4 bases, with 7 bases spanning the gap.

This rearrangement joins TRBV5-1 to TRBJ2-5, with TRBD2 matching 7 bases. The CDR3 spans 16 residues. Trimming took 0 bases from V and 3 from J; bases not matched to a gene: 8. The germline CDR1 and CDR2 sequences are SGHRS and YFSETQ. This CDR3 is CASSLVLAKLKETQYF. CDR3 coding DNA: TGCGCCAGCAGCTTGGTACTAGCGAAACTCAAAGAGACCCAGTACTTC.